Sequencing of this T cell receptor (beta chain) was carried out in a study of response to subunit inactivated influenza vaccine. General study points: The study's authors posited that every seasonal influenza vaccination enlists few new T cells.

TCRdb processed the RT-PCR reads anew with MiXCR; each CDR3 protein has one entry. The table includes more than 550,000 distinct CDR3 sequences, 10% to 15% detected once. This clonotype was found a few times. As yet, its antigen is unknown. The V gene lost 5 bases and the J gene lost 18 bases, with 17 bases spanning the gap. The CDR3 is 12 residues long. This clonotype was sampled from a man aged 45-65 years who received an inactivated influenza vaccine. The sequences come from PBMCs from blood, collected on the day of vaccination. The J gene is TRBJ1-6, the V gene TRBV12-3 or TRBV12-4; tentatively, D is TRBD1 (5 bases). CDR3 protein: CASSPGGGPHHF. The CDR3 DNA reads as TGTGCCAGCAGTCCGGGGGGGGGACCGCACCACTTT.